Shown below are 26 T cell receptor beta chains from a single sample sequenced in a study of blood T cell repertoires in COVID-19. Repertoires were generated with immunoSEQ multiplex PCR, while TCRdb's copy carries only in-frame clones and drops some. This table holds around 210,000 clones, 84% found once. The sample was peripheral blood. These receptors were collected from a woman aged 80 or over with COVID-19, enrolled during active disease.

The chain carries TRBV19 and TRBJ1-5; D is perhaps TRBD1 (6 bases). Germline lookup yields CDR1 LNHDA and CDR2 SQIVND (reference sequence). The CDR3 is 15 residues long. V was pared by 5 bases and J by 1 base, with 12 bases between. The chain's CDR3 is CASSYSGQSNQPQHF. In DNA, the CDR3 is TGTGCCAGTAGTTATAGTGGACAGAGCAATCAGCCCCAGCATTTT. The full variable domain, with the rest looked up from reference TRBV19 and TRBJ1-5, is DGGITQSPKYLFRKEGQNVTLSCEQNLNHDAMYWYRQDPGQGLRLIYYSQIVNDFQKGDIAEGYSVSREKKESFPLTVTSAQKNPTAFYLCASSYSGQSNQPQHFGDGTRLSIL.

The chain links TRBV10-3 to TRBJ2-1; tentative D call: TRBD1 (6 bases). V lost 2 bases to trimming and J lost 7 bases, with 15 bases between them. The CDR3 runs 15 residues. Germline V gives CDR1 ENHRY, CDR2 SYGVKD. The chain's CDR3 is CAISERGNTVNEQFF. The CDR3 DNA sequence: TGTGCCATCAGTGAGAGGGGGAACACCGTAAATGAGCAGTTCTTC.

CDR3 loop: CASTRDSRTGELFF. The DNA of the CDR3 is TGCGCCAGCACTAGGGACAGCAGAACCGGGGAGCTGTTTTTT. This chain uses TRBV10-1 with TRBJ2-2; 7 bases match TRBD1. Germline loops: CDR1 WNHNN, CDR2 SYGVQD (reference sequence). After removal of 7 bases from V and 5 bases from J, the junction contained 7 bases not matched to a gene. The CDR3 contains 14 residues.

The chain carries TRBV19 and TRBJ2-3; 13 bases are shared with TRBD2. Trimming cost V 6 bases and J 6 bases; bases outside gene matches: 6. CDR3 length: 15 amino acids. CDR1 is LNHDA and CDR2 is SQIVND in the germline V gene (reference sequence). CDR3 loop: CASRPLAGGADTQYF. Here the CDR3 DNA reads TGTGCCAGTAGGCCACTAGCGGGAGGGGCGGATACGCAGTATTTT. Using reference TRBV19 and TRBJ2-3 for the parts outside the CDR3, the full variable domain is DGGITQSPKYLFRKEGQNVTLSCEQNLNHDAMYWYRQDPGQGLRLIYYSQIVNDFQKGDIAEGYSVSREKKESFPLTVTSAQKNPTAFYLCASRPLAGGADTQYFGPGTRLTVL.

The J gene is TRBJ1-1, the V gene TRBV5-1; TRBD1 matches 7 bases. Germline values: CDR1 SGHRS, CDR2 YFSETQ. The CDR3 consists of 14 residues. J lost 1 base, V lost 7 bases, and 7 bases had no gene match. The CDR3 region has the DNA TGCGCCAGCTCAAAAGGGGGCCCGAACACTGAAGCTTTCTTT. Translation: CASSKGGPNTEAFF. The full variable domain, completed using reference TRBV5-1 and TRBJ1-1, is KAGVTQTPRYLIKTRGQQVTLSCSPISGHRSVSWYQQTPGQGLQFLFEYFSETQRNKGNFPGRFSGRQFSNSRSEMNVSTLELGDSALYLCASSKGGPNTEAFFGQGTRLTVV.

This rearrangement joins TRBV19 to TRBJ1-1; unclear D gene. The CDR3 runs 12 residues. The germline V gene encodes CDR1 LNHDA and CDR2 SQIVND (reference sequence). Trimming took 11 bases from V and 1 from J, leaving 11 bases between them. The CDR3 protein is CAVREGNTEAFF. The CDR3 bases are TGTGCCGTACGGGAGGGGAACACTGAAGCTTTCTTT.

The count of this clone is one. The sample holds other DNA sequences that translate to the same CDR3. The chain recombines TRBV19 with TRBJ1-5; 10 bases map to TRBD1. CDR1 and CDR2 (germline): LNHDA, SQIVND (reference sequence). The CDR3 is made up of 14 amino acids. V shed 6 bases, J shed 4 bases, and the junction held 3 bases outside the gene matches. For the CDR3, the DNA is TGTGCCAGTAGCCCGGACAGGGGGAATCAGCCCCAGCATTTT. Its protein product is CASSPDRGNQPQHF. Complete variable domain (other parts from reference TRBV19 and TRBJ1-5): DGGITQSPKYLFRKEGQNVTLSCEQNLNHDAMYWYRQDPGQGLRLIYYSQIVNDFQKGDIAEGYSVSREKKESFPLTVTSAQKNPTAFYLCASSPDRGNQPQHFGDGTRLSIL.

The chain recombines TRBV25-1 with TRBJ1-1, with 7 bases that match TRBD1. Germline assignment: CDR1 MGHDK and CDR2 SYGVNS. CDR3 size: 12 residues. J gave up 8 bases and V 8 bases, and 8 bases lay outside the gene matches. CDR3 sequence: CASGTAVGEAFF. As DNA, the CDR3 is TGTGCCAGCGGGACAGCGGTCGGAGAAGCTTTCTTT.

This chain links TRBV5-4 with TRBJ2-3; possible D gene TRBD2, 5 bases. CDR3 length: 16 residues. From germline, CDR1 is SGHNT and CDR2 YYREEE (reference sequence). V was cut by 2 bases and J by 0 bases, with 13 bases left in between. The CDR3 DNA follows: TGTGCCAGCAGCTTTGGTAGTCTAGCTAGCACAGATACGCAGTATTTT. Amino acids: CASSFGSLASTDTQYF.

This chain connects TRBV5-1 to TRBJ1-1, with D uncertain. V was clipped by 1 base and J by 6 bases, with 13 bases between them. The germline V gene has CDR1 SGHRS and CDR2 YFSETQ. The CDR3 consists of 14 residues. The CDR3 region is CASSLSAPGAEAFF. CDR3 DNA sequence: TGCGCCAGCAGCTTGAGCGCCCCTGGAGCTGAAGCTTTCTTT.

The V gene is TRBV5-4, the J gene TRBJ2-7; maybe TRBD2 (5 bases). V dropped 9 bases and J dropped 3 bases, with 16 bases sitting between them. Germline CDR1 and CDR2: SGHNT and YYREEE (reference sequence). This CDR3 region has 13 residues. CDR3 region: CATNGGANYEQYF. In DNA form, the CDR3 reads TGTGCCACCAACGGAGGTGCGAACTACGAGCAGTACTTC.

The chain joins TRBV18 to TRBJ1-3; D is undetermined. CDR3 length equals 15 residues. The germline V gene has CDR1 KGHSH and CDR2 LQKENI. Trimming stripped 1 base from V and 3 bases from J, with 10 bases between. For the CDR3, the DNA is TGTGCCAGCTCACCACGGGAGGCCGGTGGAAACACCATATATTTT. Translated, it gives CASSPREAGGNTIYF.

This clone has only a few counts. V is TRBV6-2 or TRBV6-3 and J is TRBJ2-7; no firm D call. CDR3 length: 12 amino acids. Trimming removed 3 bases from V and 5 bases from J, with 8 bases in between. Germline V gene sequence: CDR1 MNHEY, CDR2 SVGEGT. The CDR3 sequence is CASSYVGNEQYF. The CDR3 DNA is TGTGCCAGCAGTTATGTTGGCAACGAGCAGTACTTC.

The chain links TRBV6-5 to TRBJ1-3, with 8 nucleotides matching TRBD1. CDR1 is MNHEY, CDR2 SVGAGI, per germline. The CDR3 is made up of 15 amino acids. Trimming took 6 bases from V and 2 from J; bases not matched to a gene: 6. The DNA for the CDR3 is TGTGCCAGCAGGGCTGGGACAGGCCCTGGAAACACCATATATTTT. Its translation is CASRAGTGPGNTIYF.

This rearrangement joins TRBV4-1 to TRBJ2-3; 15 positions match TRBD2. The CDR3 has 16 residues. Germline CDR1 reads MGHRA; CDR2 reads YSYEKL. With V trimmed by 4 bases and J by 4 bases, 3 bases remained unmatched. The CDR3 loop is CASSLGLAGGPDTQYF. The CDR3 DNA follows: TGCGCCAGCAGCCTCGGACTAGCGGGGGGGCCAGATACGCAGTATTTT.

The chain employs TRBV5-1 and TRBJ1-1; D uncertain. V lost 1 base, J lost 4 bases, and 11 bases lay in between. The CDR3 consists of 14 residues. Germline lookup yields CDR1 SGHRS and CDR2 YFSETQ. CDR3 amino acids: CASSLYGFGTEAFF. The DNA for the CDR3 is TGCGCCAGCAGCTTGTACGGTTTCGGCACTGAAGCTTTCTTT.

This chain connects TRBV7-8 to TRBJ2-7; D unclear. The CDR3 has 14 residues. The germline CDR1 and CDR2 sequences are SGHVS and FQNEAQ. Trimming removed 0 bases at V and 5 bases at J, with 11 bases between. The DNA of the CDR3 is TGTGCCAGCAGCTTAGCATCTATTGTGAACGAGCAGTACTTC. As protein: CASSLASIVNEQYF.

The CDR3 protein is CASSSYGTGGFEQFF. The CDR3 DNA reads as TGTGCCAGCAGCTCTTACGGGACAGGGGGTTTTGAGCAGTTCTTC. V usage is TRBV5-6 and J usage is TRBJ2-1, with 11 positions matching TRBD1. This CDR3 region has 15 residues. Germline loops: CDR1 SGHDT, CDR2 YYEEEE. J gave up 9 bases and V 3 bases, and 8 bases lay outside the gene matches.

J is TRBJ1-1 and V is TRBV5-1; 7 bases line up with TRBD1. Per germline, CDR1 SGHRS and CDR2 YFSETQ. This CDR3 is 16 amino acids long. The junction had 9 bases not matched to a gene; V was cut back by 3 bases and J by 1 base. CDR3 sequence reads: CASSSQTGPTNTEAFF. CDR3 DNA sequence: TGCGCCAGCAGCTCCCAGACAGGGCCGACGAACACTGAAGCTTTCTTT. The complete variable domain, with remaining parts taken from reference TRBV5-1 and TRBJ1-1, reads KAGVTQTPRYLIKTRGQQVTLSCSPISGHRSVSWYQQTPGQGLQFLFEYFSETQRNKGNFPGRFSGRQFSNSRSEMNVSTLELGDSALYLCASSSQTGPTNTEAFFGQGTRLTVV.

This clone was seen a single time. The V call is TRBV6-5, the J call TRBJ1-1, with D perhaps TRBD1 (6 bases). This CDR3 region has 13 residues. The germline V and J ends were trimmed by 6 bases and 3 bases, with 11 bases remaining between them. Germline assignment: CDR1 MNHEY and CDR2 SVGAGI. This CDR3 reads CASSAKGDTEAFF. The DNA of the CDR3 is TGTGCCAGCAGCGCTAAGGGGGACACTGAAGCTTTCTTT.

This sequence joins TRBV13 and TRBJ2-1; possible D gene TRBD2, 5 bases. CDR1 is PRHDT and CDR2 is FYEKMQ in the germline V gene (reference sequence). The V end was cut by 0 bases, the J end by 2 bases, with 5 bases between. This CDR3 has 14 amino acids. The CDR3 reads CASSLGGAYNEQFF. The CDR3 nucleotides read TGTGCCAGCAGCTTAGGGGGAGCCTACAATGAGCAGTTCTTC.

V is TRBV7-6 and J is TRBJ2-1, with TRBD2 matching 14 bases. The CDR3 contains 20 residues. Germline assignment: CDR1 SGHVS and CDR2 FNYEAQ. J was trimmed by 0 bases and V by 2 bases; bases with no gene match: 9. CDR3 in amino acids: CASSLSPGLAGVRSYNEQFF. In DNA form, the CDR3 reads TGTGCCAGCAGCTTATCTCCGGGACTAGCGGGAGTTCGCTCCTACAATGAGCAGTTCTTC.

The V call is TRBV25-1, the J call TRBJ2-3, with 9 bases aligning to TRBD1. The CDR3 loop spans 14 amino acids. Germline V lookup: CDR1 MGHDK, CDR2 SYGVNS. V gave up 5 bases and J gave up 1 base; unmatched junction bases: 1. The CDR3 nucleotides are TGTGCCAGCAGTACAGGGGGCGGCACAGATACGCAGTATTTT. It is translated as CASSTGGGTDTQYF.

This clone has only one observation. Within the sample, other DNA sequences also encode this same CDR3. The V and J genes are TRBV5-1 and TRBJ1-1; possibly TRBD1 for D (5 bases). The CDR3 consists of 14 residues. Germline values: CDR1 SGHRS, CDR2 YFSETQ. Trimming removed 1 base from V and 0 bases from J, with 7 bases in between. The DNA for the CDR3 is TGCGCCAGCAGCTTGCAGGGTATGAACACTGAAGCTTTCTTT. Translating gives CASSLQGMNTEAFF.

The rearrangement uses TRBV6-2 or TRBV6-3 and TRBJ2-2; 8 bases are a match to TRBD2. The length of the CDR3 is 13 residues. The V gene's germline CDR1 is MNHEY and CDR2 SVGEGT. Unmatched junction bases numbered 2, after V lost 4 bases and J lost 7 bases. CDR3 protein: CASSSGGGGELFF. CDR3 nucleotides: TGTGCCAGCAGTTCCGGGGGGGGCGGGGAGCTGTTTTTT.

The chain combines TRBV5-1 with TRBJ1-1; 8 bases line up with TRBD1. The CDR3 contains 15 residues. V dropped 4 bases and J dropped 1; count of bases not matched to a gene: 6. Per the germline V gene, CDR1 is SGHRS and CDR2 is YFSETQ. Written as DNA, the CDR3 is TGCGCCAGCAGCCAGGGGGCAACTACGAACACTGAAGCTTTCTTT. It is translated as CASSQGATTNTEAFF.